The 25 T cell receptor beta chains below all came from one sample that was sequenced in a study of response to subunit inactivated influenza vaccine (dated by TCRdb to the late 2010s). The receptor library was made with RT-PCR. The instrument was an Illumina HiSeq 2500. TCRdb reran the public reads through fastp at Q25 and MiXCR, keeping productive beta chains. Entries are consolidated by CDR3 protein sequence, retaining the most common genes and DNA. The sample yields about 700,000 distinct CDR3 sequences; around a sixth were counted once. The leading ten clones occupy roughly 12% of the sample. This sample comprised PBMCs from blood, obtained approximately 12 days after vaccination. The receptors here all came from a man aged 50-60 years who received an inactivated influenza vaccine. Donor details come from another sample of the same person, matched by shared clones.

The chain couples TRBV6-2 or TRBV6-3 to TRBJ2-1; a weak D match, TRBD1 (6 bases). From germline, CDR1 is MNHEY and CDR2 SVGEGT. The CDR3 length is 14 residues. The V gene lost 0 bases and the J gene lost 15 bases, with 18 bases spanning the gap. CDR3 coding DNA: TGTGCCAGCAGTTACTCGAGGCTTTGGGGGCCGCCGTTCTTC. It encodes CASSYSRLWGPPFF.

CDR3 residues: CASSNNRVGNTEAFF. DNA for the CDR3: TGTGCCAGCAGTAACAACAGGGTCGGGAACACTGAAGCTTTCTTT. The chain employs TRBV6-2 or TRBV6-3 and TRBJ1-1, with D perhaps TRBD1 (6 bases). This CDR3 region has 15 residues. Trimming removed 5 bases at V and 1 base at J, with 14 bases between. In germline, CDR1 is MNHEY, CDR2 SVGEGT.

The rearrangement links TRBV5-1 to TRBJ2-3; 12 bases match TRBD2. The germline CDR1 and CDR2 sequences are SGHRS and YFSETQ. The CDR3 loop spans 14 amino acids. V shed 4 bases, J shed 6 bases, and the junction held 3 bases outside the gene matches. CDR3 coding DNA: TGCGCCAGCAGCCCAACTAGCGGGAGGGATACGCAGTATTTT. It specifies CASSPTSGRDTQYF.

This clonotype was counted between two and nine times. The CDR3 sequence: CASSYGTSGAYNEQFF. The CDR3 DNA sequence: TGTGCCAGCAGTTACGGGACTAGCGGAGCCTACAATGAGCAGTTCTTC. V usage is TRBV27 and J usage is TRBJ2-1, with 11 positions matching TRBD2. The germline CDR1 and CDR2 sequences are MNHEY and SMNVEV (reference sequence). CDR3 length: 16 amino acids. V trimming: 4 bases; J trimming: 2 bases; junction bases outside the gene matches: 4.

The chain recombines TRBV9 with TRBJ2-1; 8 bases fit TRBD2. With V trimmed by 4 bases and J by 9 bases, 12 bases remained unmatched. The CDR3 runs to 15 residues. Germline V gene data show CDR1 as SGDLS and CDR2 as YYNGEE. CDR3 in DNA: TGTGCCAGCAGCCGGGAGGGGCGGGAGGTCGGTGAGCAGTTCTTC. Translating it yields CASSREGREVGEQFF.

The chain uses TRBV7-9 and TRBJ2-1; weak D call: TRBD2 (6 bases). CDR3 size: 14 residues. CDR1 is SEHNR, CDR2 FQNEAQ, per germline (reference sequence). Trimming removed 3 bases from V and 3 bases from J, with 9 bases in between. The CDR3 DNA reads as TGTGCCAGCAGCTTTGGTAGCGGCTACAATGAGCAGTTCTTC. As protein: CASSFGSGYNEQFF.

This clonotype was detected only a few times. The rearrangement links TRBV20-1 to TRBJ2-1, with D perhaps matching TRBD2 (6 bases). CDR3 length: 14 residues. CDR1 and CDR2 (germline): DFQATT, SNEGSKA (reference sequence). With 6 bases removed from V and 13 bases from J, the gap between germline ends came to 25 bases. CDR3 in DNA: TGCAGTGCCATCCGCCCCTCTAGTGGGACTGAACAGTTCTTC. Its translation is CSAIRPSSGTEQFF.

The chain couples TRBV9 to TRBJ2-2; a possible D gene is TRBD2 (6 bases). The CDR3 runs 14 residues. The V gene lost 4 bases and the J gene lost 7 bases, with 14 bases spanning the gap. Per the germline V gene, CDR1 is SGDLS and CDR2 is YYNGEE. The CDR3 is CASSTTPGDGELFF. CDR3 nucleotides: TGTGCCAGCAGCACAACCCCGGGGGACGGGGAGCTGTTTTTT. Together with reference TRBV9 and TRBJ2-2, the CDR3 gives the full variable domain: DSGVTQTPKHLITATGQRVTLRCSPRSGDLSVYWYQQSLDQGLQFLIQYYNGEERAKGNILERFSAQQFPDLHSELNLSSLELGDSALYFCASSTTPGDGELFFGEGSRLTVL.

This clonotype was found a few times. The chain uses TRBV20-1 and TRBJ2-7; TRBD2 agrees at 10 bases. The germline CDR1 and CDR2 sequences are DFQATT and SNEGSKA (reference sequence). The trim removed 0 bases at V and 2 bases at J, leaving 13 bases unmatched. The CDR3 has 18 residues. The CDR3 DNA reads as TGCAGTGCTAGAGATATGAGACTAGCGGGCCCTGCCGCCTACGAGCAGTACTTC. This gives the protein CSARDMRLAGPAAYEQYF.

This clonotype has at least ten counts. V is TRBV4-2 and J is TRBJ2-3; TRBD2 aligns across 7 bases. Germline V gives CDR1 LGHNA, CDR2 YNFKEQ. The junction had 8 bases not matched to a gene; V was cut back by 3 bases and J by 2 bases. The CDR3 has 16 amino acids. This chain's CDR3 is CASSQAGRGTTDTQYF. DNA of the CDR3: TGTGCCAGCAGCCAGGCCGGGCGGGGGACCACAGATACGCAGTATTTT.

This clonotype was picked up a small number of times. This chain joins TRBV5-5 and TRBJ2-7; the match to TRBD1 covers 10 bases. The CDR3 runs to 15 residues. Germline trimming cut 0 bases from V and 4 bases from J; bases unmatched to any gene: 4. Per germline, CDR1 SGHKS and CDR2 YYEKEE (reference sequence). Written as DNA, the CDR3 is TGTGCCAGCAGCTTGGGACAGGGGGCCGGGTACGAGCAGTACTTC. Its protein product is CASSLGQGAGYEQYF.

The V and J genes are TRBV7-9 and TRBJ2-2; perhaps D is TRBD1 or TRBD2 (5 bases each). Germline assignment: CDR1 SEHNR and CDR2 FQNEAQ (reference sequence). V gave up 8 bases and J gave up 0 bases, with 13 bases separating them. The CDR3 runs to 15 residues. This CDR3 is CASGTVGANTGELFF. The CDR3 nucleotides are TGTGCCAGCGGGACCGTGGGCGCGAACACCGGGGAGCTGTTTTTT.

This clonotype occurred a few times. J is TRBJ2-1 and V is TRBV14, with D possibly being TRBD2 (6 bases). V shed 3 bases and J shed 2 bases, with 17 bases lying between them. This CDR3 comprises 17 residues. Germline V gene lookup returns CDR1 SGHDN and CDR2 FVKESK. CDR3 nucleotide sequence: TGTGCCAGCAGCCATGCACCGGGACTCGGTACCTACAATGAGCAGTTCTTC. It codes for CASSHAPGLGTYNEQFF.

The V and J genes are TRBV7-6 and TRBJ1-2; possible D gene TRBD1, 6 bases. Trimming cost V 0 bases and J 0 bases, with 11 bases left between them. This CDR3 spans 16 amino acids. Germline loops: CDR1 SGHVS, CDR2 FNYEAQ. This chain's CDR3 is CASSLAPGQTNYGYTF. CDR3 nucleotides: TGTGCCAGCAGCTTAGCCCCCGGACAGACTAACTATGGCTACACCTTC.

This rearrangement joins TRBV6-1 to TRBJ2-1; 7 bases are shared with TRBD2. This CDR3 comprises 13 residues. The trim removed 6 bases at V and 6 bases at J, leaving 5 bases unmatched. Germline CDR1 MNHNS, CDR2 SASEGT. In nucleotides, the CDR3 is TGTGCCAGCAGAAAACTAGCGTTCAATGAGCAGTTCTTC. This encodes CASRKLAFNEQFF.

The gene calls are TRBV4-2 and TRBJ2-3; maybe TRBD2 (6 bases). This CDR3 comprises 17 residues. Germline CDR1 reads LGHNA; CDR2 reads YNFKEQ. V was shortened by 2 bases and J by 4 bases, with 19 bases between the two germline ends. This CDR3 is CASSQSGGGGGADTQYF. Here the CDR3 DNA reads TGTGCCAGCAGCCAATCCGGGGGTGGGGGAGGTGCAGATACGCAGTATTTT.

This clonotype occurred many times. The J gene is TRBJ1-1, the V gene TRBV12-3 or TRBV12-4; 8 bases are shared with TRBD1. This CDR3 spans 15 amino acids. The V segment lost 5 bases and the J segment 0 bases; nucleotides outside the gene matches: 5. The CDR3, as DNA: TGTGCCAGCAGTCTTTGGACAGGGATGAACACTGAAGCTTTCTTT. Its translation is CASSLWTGMNTEAFF.

The V gene is TRBV6-6, the J gene TRBJ1-4; D gene ambiguous. Per the germline V gene, CDR1 is MNHNY and CDR2 is SVGAGI (reference sequence). The CDR3 spans 12 residues. The V and J ends lost 8 bases and 5 bases respectively, with 9 bases between them. The CDR3 DNA reads TGTGCCAGCTCTGACGGGAATGAAAAACTGTTTTTT. Its protein is CASSDGNEKLFF.

The rearrangement links TRBV6-2 or TRBV6-3 to TRBJ2-7, with TRBD1 matching over 12 bases. Losses at the gene ends were 4 bases for V and 4 bases for J; bases not matched to a gene: 8. The germline gives CDR1 MNHEY, CDR2 SVGEGT. This CDR3 is built from 16 residues. CDR3 protein: CASSFRPGQGAYEQYF. The CDR3 nucleotides are TGTGCCAGCAGTTTCAGACCGGGACAGGGGGCGTACGAGCAGTACTTC.

This clonotype was seen a few times. The rearrangement links TRBV6-5 to TRBJ2-2; 8 bases line up with TRBD1. The V gene's germline CDR1 is MNHEY and CDR2 SVGAGI. The CDR3 is made up of 17 amino acids. With V trimmed by 0 bases and J by 5 bases, 8 bases remained unmatched. CDR3 DNA: TGTGCCAGCAGTTACTCGTTTAGGGACAGGAATACCGGGGAGCTGTTTTTT. Translated, it gives CASSYSFRDRNTGELFF.

The J gene is TRBJ2-7, the V gene TRBV7-9; D not resolved. The germline V and J ends were trimmed by 1 base and 7 bases, with 11 bases remaining between them. Germline assignment: CDR1 SEHNR and CDR2 FQNEAQ (reference sequence). The CDR3 runs to 13 residues. CDR3 in amino acids: CASSLVPSEEQYF. The CDR3 DNA is TGTGCCAGCAGCTTAGTTCCGAGTGAGGAGCAGTACTTC.

In its sample, this clonotype was seen a few times. The chain links TRBV12-3 or TRBV12-4 to TRBJ1-1; tentative D call: TRBD1 (6 bases). Trimming cost V 5 bases and J 0 bases, with 16 bases left between them. This CDR3 is built from 16 residues. CDR3 in amino acids: CASSPTGTRMNTEAFF. In DNA, the CDR3 is TGTGCCAGCAGTCCCACAGGGACCCGAATGAACACTGAAGCTTTCTTT.

The chain combines TRBV29-1 with TRBJ2-1, with TRBD2 as a possible D gene (6 bases). Trimming took 7 bases from V and 7 from J, leaving 14 bases between them. The length of the CDR3 is 12 residues. From germline, CDR1 is SQVTM and CDR2 ANQGSEA. The DNA of the CDR3 is TGCAGCGCCATGCGGGGCCGTAATGAGCAGTTCTTC. Protein sequence: CSAMRGRNEQFF.

This rearrangement joins TRBV12-3 or TRBV12-4 to TRBJ2-7; 8 bases match TRBD2. The junction had 18 bases not matched to a gene; V was cut back by 5 bases and J by 9 bases. The CDR3 is 16 amino acids. The CDR3 region has the DNA TGTGCCAGCAGTCCACCCGGGGGACTAGGGGGGGGTGGGCAGTACTTC. Translated: CASSPPGGLGGGGQYF.

Notes on this clonotype: This could be a read error, since a much larger clone is one nucleotide away. The chain has TRBV7-9 and TRBJ1-1; D ambiguous. Germline V gene sequence: CDR1 SEHNR, CDR2 FQNEAQ (reference sequence). The CDR3 loop spans 13 amino acids. The DNA of the CDR3 is TGTGCCAGCAGCTTACTGGACGACACTGAAGCTCTCTTT. Translation gives CASSLLDDTEALF.